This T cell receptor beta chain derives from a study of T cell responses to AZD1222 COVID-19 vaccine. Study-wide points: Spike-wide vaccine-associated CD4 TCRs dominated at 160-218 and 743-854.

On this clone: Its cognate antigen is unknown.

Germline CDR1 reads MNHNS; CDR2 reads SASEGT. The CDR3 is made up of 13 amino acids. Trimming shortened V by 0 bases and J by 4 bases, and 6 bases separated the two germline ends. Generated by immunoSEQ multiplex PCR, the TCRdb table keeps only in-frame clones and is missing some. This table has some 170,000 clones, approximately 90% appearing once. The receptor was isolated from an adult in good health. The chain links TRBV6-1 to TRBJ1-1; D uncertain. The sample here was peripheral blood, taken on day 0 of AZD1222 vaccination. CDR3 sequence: CASSEASRTEAFF. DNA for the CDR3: TGTGCCAGCAGTGAAGCGAGCCGCACTGAAGCTTTCTTT.